The present TCR beta chain was sequenced within a study of blood T cell repertoires in COVID-19. The wider study: PBMCs, B-cell-depleted T cells, or T cells were the source of the cDNA or gDNA that made up the material.

The data were produced by immunoSEQ multiplex PCR, yet TCRdb's version contains in-frame clones alone and is incomplete. The sample gives around 210,000 clones, approximately 85% of which show up once; approximately 5% is in the top ten. Recruited during active infection, patients (from Seattle) were subsequently followed longitudinally. CDR1 and CDR2 from the germline V gene are SGHRS and YFSETQ. The CDR3 runs to 12 residues. The V and J ends lost 5 bases and 3 bases respectively, with 7 bases between them. This TCR was sampled from a man in his forties or fifties with COVID-19, enrolled during active disease. This chain links TRBV5-1 with TRBJ2-3, with D hard to call. The sequenced sample was peripheral blood. Here the CDR3 DNA reads TGCGCCAGCAGTAAAAATACAGATACGCAGTATTTT. Protein: CASSKNTDTQYF. Full variable domain (remainder filled in from reference TRBV5-1 and TRBJ2-3): KAGVTQTPRYLIKTRGQQVTLSCSPISGHRSVSWYQQTPGQGLQFLFEYFSETQRNKGNFPGRFSGRQFSNSRSEMNVSTLELGDSALYLCASSKNTDTQYFGPGTRLTVL.